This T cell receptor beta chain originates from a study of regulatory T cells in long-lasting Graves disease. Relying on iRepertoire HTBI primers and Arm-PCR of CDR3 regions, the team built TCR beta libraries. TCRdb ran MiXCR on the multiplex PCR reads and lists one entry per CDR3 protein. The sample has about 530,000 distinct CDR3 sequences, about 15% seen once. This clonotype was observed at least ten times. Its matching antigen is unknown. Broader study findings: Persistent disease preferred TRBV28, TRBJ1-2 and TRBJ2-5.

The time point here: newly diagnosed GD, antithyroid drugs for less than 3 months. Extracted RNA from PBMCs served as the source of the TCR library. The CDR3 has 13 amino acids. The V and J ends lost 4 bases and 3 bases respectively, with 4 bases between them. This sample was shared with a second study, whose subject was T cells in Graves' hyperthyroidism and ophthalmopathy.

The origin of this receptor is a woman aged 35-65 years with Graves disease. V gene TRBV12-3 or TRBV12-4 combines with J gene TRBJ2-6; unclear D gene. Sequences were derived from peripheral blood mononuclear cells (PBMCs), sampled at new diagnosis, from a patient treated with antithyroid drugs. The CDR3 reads CASSSGGANVLTF. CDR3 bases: TGTGCCAGCAGTTCCGGTGGGGCCAACGTCCTGACTTTC.